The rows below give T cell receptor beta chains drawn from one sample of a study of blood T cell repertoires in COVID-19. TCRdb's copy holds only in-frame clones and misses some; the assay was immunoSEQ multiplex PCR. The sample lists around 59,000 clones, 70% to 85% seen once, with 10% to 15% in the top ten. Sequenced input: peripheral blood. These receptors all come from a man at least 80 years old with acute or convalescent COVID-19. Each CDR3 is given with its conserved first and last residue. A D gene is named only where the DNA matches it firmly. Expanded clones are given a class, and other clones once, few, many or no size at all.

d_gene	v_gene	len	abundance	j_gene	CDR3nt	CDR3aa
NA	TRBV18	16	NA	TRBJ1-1	TGTGCCAGCTCACCCCCCGGCAGTCCAGGAAACACTGAAGCTTTCTTT	CASSPPGSPGNTEAFF
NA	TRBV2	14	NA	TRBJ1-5	TGTGCCAGCAGTGAAAACCGCGGTAGTCAGCCCCAGCATTTT	CASSENRGSQPQHF
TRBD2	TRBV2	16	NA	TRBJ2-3	TGTGCCAGCAGGAAGACTAGCGGGATAATCGCAGATACGCAGTATTTT	CASRKTSGIIADTQYF
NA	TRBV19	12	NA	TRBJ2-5	TGTGCCAGTGGGCGTCCCCAAGAGACCCAGTACTTC	CASGRPQETQYF
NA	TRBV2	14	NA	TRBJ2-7	TGTGCCAGCACCGCGGGACAGCAGGCCTACGAGCAGTACTTC	CASTAGQQAYEQYF
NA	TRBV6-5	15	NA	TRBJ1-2	TGTGCATCGCTCAACGAGGCTGGGGGCAACTATGGCTACACCTTC	CASLNEAGGNYGYTF
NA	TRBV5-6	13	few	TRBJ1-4	TGTGCCAGCAGCCCACGCGGTGGTGAAAAACTGTTTTTT	CASSPRGGEKLFF
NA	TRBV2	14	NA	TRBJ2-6	TGTGCTAACAAACGGGACTCTGGGGCCAACGTCCTGACTTTC	CANKRDSGANVLTF
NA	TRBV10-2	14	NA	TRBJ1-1	TGCGCCAGCAGTTTGACACCCACTAACACTGAAGCTTTCTTT	CASSLTPTNTEAFF
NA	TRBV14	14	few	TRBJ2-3	TGTGCCAGCAGCCAAGCCGGCCGGGGAGATACGCAGTATTTT	CASSQAGRGDTQYF
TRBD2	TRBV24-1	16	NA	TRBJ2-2	TGTGCCACCAGTGACGGGAGGGCCGGGGTCACCGGGGAGCTGTTTTTT	CATSDGRAGVTGELFF
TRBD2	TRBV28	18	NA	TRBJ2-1	TGTGCCAGCACAGCCCCACTAGCGGGACTGAGCTCCTACAATGAGCAGTTCTTC	CASTAPLAGLSSYNEQFF
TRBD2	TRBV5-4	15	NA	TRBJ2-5	TGTGCCAGCAGCTTGGGTTCGGGAGGAGAGGAGACCCAGTACTTC	CASSLGSGGEETQYF
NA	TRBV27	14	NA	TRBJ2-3	TGTGCCAGCAGTCGTTGGGGGGACACAGATACGCAGTATTTT	CASSRWGDTDTQYF
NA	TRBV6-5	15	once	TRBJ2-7	TGTGCCAGCAGATCCTCGGCAGGATGGGCCTACGAGCAGTACTTC	CASRSSAGWAYEQYF
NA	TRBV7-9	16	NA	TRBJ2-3	TGTGCCAGCAGCTTAGGCGGGGTGTACAGCACAGATACGCAGTATTTT	CASSLGGVYSTDTQYF
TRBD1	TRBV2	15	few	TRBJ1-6	TGTGCCAGCGTGAAGGACAGGGGCCCTAATTCACCCCTCCACTTT	CASVKDRGPNSPLHF
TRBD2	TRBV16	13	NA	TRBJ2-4	TGTGCCAGCATGGGACTAGCTGAAAACATTCAGTACTTC	CASMGLAENIQYF
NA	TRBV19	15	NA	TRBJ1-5	TGTGCCAGTAGTATAGTAGACAGGAGCAATCAGCCCCAGCATTTT	CASSIVDRSNQPQHF